The entry that follows covers one T cell receptor beta chain sequence. In its sample, this clone was seen a few times. This receptor's antigen is unknown. No much larger clonotype is one base removed from it; base qualities were not supplied. Using the deep immunoSEQ assay, TCR CDR3 regions were amplified from genomic DNA by multiplex PCR. Genomic DNA extracted from each cell subset was distributed evenly over all wells of several immunoSEQ 96-well plates, and each plate served as one replicate. Each replicate PCR for sorted subsets received roughly 200 ng genomic DNA, equal to about 30,000 T cell genomes. Purified libraries were measured with a Qubit 3.0 fluorometer, size-checked on a Bioanalyzer 2100, and measured again with the KAPA Library Quantification kit. A separate single-read 150-cycle Illumina NextSeq 550 flow cell was used to sequence each immunoSEQ 96-well plate. The original pipeline was this. The immunoSEQ output contained only junctional sequences without quality scores, so filtering could not match that applied to full-length reads. To assign V/J genes and CDR3, sequences were annotated against IMGT germline references using PyIR, a Python wrapper for IgBLAST v1.9. Any read was removed if the V/J assignment was weak (E-value above 1e-6), the CDR3 was missing, or the read contained stop codons, out-of-frame junctions, or ambiguous translated residues. V3J clonotypes were defined by identical inferred V gene, J gene, and CDR3 amino acid sequence. The percentage overlap between two repertoires was calculated by dividing the number of shared unique clonotypes by the size of the smaller repertoire. Repertoire richness was assessed with RTK rarefaction, the Chao1 estimator, and Recon v2.1 estimates of unobserved clonotypes. For all TCRbeta clonotypes obtained by the gDNA method from a handful of donors, generation probabilities were computed with OLGA. As stored in TCRdb, this immuneACCESS dataset retains in-frame rearrangements with V and J assigned. A fraction of the clones does not appear; measured against another copy, unresolved V genes explain less than half of the discrepancy, and the remainder lacks a known reason. V and J calls and clone size are as listed in that table; D and trimming were resolved from the DNA. The sample records millions of clones, approximately 94% of which are singletons. The ten largest account for 0.9% to 1.4% of the sample.

The data originate from a study of shared clonotypes between healthy human individuals (dated by TCRdb to about 2020). Concerning the study at large: A few men and two women, aged 18 to 49 years, made up the cohort. For each donor, CD4 naive and CD4 memory were each run on three plates, CD8 naive on two plates, and CD8 memory on one plate. To estimate repertoire size and how much clonotype sharing occurs between individuals, the study deeply sequenced the blood TCR repertoires of about 5 healthy adults. To increase sequencing depth and limit assay-specific biases, different laboratories used diverse techniques to prepare libraries and sequence TCR repertoires. Each donor's leukapheresis produced roughly between about 0.8 and 8.9 billion PBMCs. Summary of the overall study and its limitations: Compared with non-shared clonotypes, the clonotypes found in all four sorted-subset donors had higher generation probabilities. The genetic and exposure-history diversity represented was limited by the small number of donors. Naive subsets generally had larger estimated clonotype richness than memory subsets. Even with the large sequencing depth, rarefaction of the sorted-subset datasets indicated that sequencing was incomplete. Sampling was restricted to blood, and TCR repertoires in tissue are likely to differ from TCR repertoires in blood. Pairwise subsampling indicated that sequencing depth was expected to affect the degree of clonotype sharing among donors. When a handful of donors were compared, the shared fraction of clonotypes was about 5% for naive CD4, around 3.5% for naive CD8, 2.3% for memory CD4, and roughly 0.4% for memory CD8.

CD8 naive samples were obtained by positive selection for CCR7 among CD45RO-negative cells, yielding a CD45RA+CCR7+ population from which TemRA cells were excluded. Donors were healthy HIV-negative adults with no recently reported acute infections or vaccinations. Every donor was a Caucasian adult residing in Nashville, Tennessee, USA. After blood collection by leukapheresis, PBMCs were isolated using Ficoll-Histopaque density gradient centrifugation and then cryopreserved in the vapor phase of liquid nitrogen. Analytical flow cytometry was used to check the purity and quantity of each magnetically sorted T cell population. Genomic DNA was isolated from every sorted fraction and measured by UV absorbance on a Nanodrop 2000c. Its CDR3 holds 18 amino acids, cysteine through phenylalanine. Just the 54-base CDR3 DNA is kept, in frame starting at base 1. Reading the germline V gene (reference sequence) gives CDR1 SEHNR and CDR2 FQNEAQ. Trimming at the junction amounts to 1 base on V and 0 bases on J, and the germline ends lie 19 bases apart.

This receptor was taken from a man aged 18 to 35 in good health. Sequenced: naive CD8+ T cells sorted from blood. According to the study, the label for this sample's cell subset or site signals: CD45RA+CCR7+. The sequence links TRBV7-9 to TRBJ2-7, with TRBD1 as a weak D call on 6 bases. The CDR3 has the sequence CASSLGWGPGASSYEQYF. The DNA sequence follows: TGTGCCAGCAGCTTAGGTTGGGGGCCCGGGGCGAGCTCCTACGAGCAGTACTTC.